The next 18 T cell receptor beta chains were all read from a single sample in a study of blood T cell repertoires in COVID-19. The table came from immunoSEQ multiplex PCR; TCRdb's copy has only in-frame clones and leaves some out. The table records 200,000 to 250,000 clones, 80% to 90% of them present only once. Sequencing was carried out using peripheral blood. Source of these receptors: a man aged 18-30 years with active or convalescent COVID-19.

V and J are TRBV21-1 and TRBJ2-2; TRBD1 was called by the table and not checked on the DNA. TRBV21-1 is a pseudogene segment. This CDR3 is built from 16 residues. The CDR3 nucleotides are TGTGCCAGCGAGCGAAAGGGGCCGTTTAGCACCGGGGAGCTGTTTTTT. Protein: CASERKGPFSTGELFF.

The chain uses TRBV6-5 and TRBJ1-4; no definite D call. With 0 bases removed from V and 5 bases from J, the gap between germline ends came to 10 bases. Germline V lookup: CDR1 MNHEY, CDR2 SVGAGI. This CDR3 comprises 15 residues. This CDR3 reads CASSYSGSQNEKLFF. The DNA for the CDR3 is TGTGCCAGCAGTTACTCGGGCAGCCAGAATGAAAAACTGTTTTTT.

DNA for the CDR3: TGTGCCAGCAGTGACCCCCCAGGGAGGGGCACAGATACGCAGTATTTT. It translates to CASSDPPGRGTDTQYF. The gene calls are TRBV6-1 and TRBJ2-3, with TRBD2 matching 7 bases. Germline loops: CDR1 MNHNS, CDR2 SASEGT. Trimming took 3 bases from V and 1 from J; bases not matched to a gene: 7. This CDR3 region has 16 residues.

The chain joins TRBV12-5 to TRBJ2-4; a possible D gene is TRBD1 (6 bases). Deletions cut 5 bases from V and 7 bases from J, with 6 bases between. The germline V gene has CDR1 LGHNT and CDR2 FRNRAP. The CDR3 has 11 amino acids. CDR3 DNA: TGTGCTAGTGGTGACAGGAACATTCAGTACTTC. Protein: CASGDRNIQYF.

This sequence joins TRBV30 and TRBJ2-6; perhaps TRBD2 as D (5 bases). The V gene's germline CDR1 is GTSNPN and CDR2 SVGIG (reference sequence). V lost 3 bases, J lost 4 bases, and 13 bases lay in between. The CDR3 covers 15 residues. DNA for the CDR3: TGTGCCTGGAGCGCCCGGGGTTCAGGGGCCAACGTCCTGACTTTC. Amino acid sequence: CAWSARGSGANVLTF.

The rearrangement joins TRBV2 to TRBJ2-1; 15 bases are shared with TRBD2. The CDR3 extends over 13 amino acids. V lost 7 bases to trimming and J lost 10 bases; unmatched junction nucleotides: 2. CDR1 is SNHLY, CDR2 FYNNEI, per germline. The CDR3 bases are TGTGCCAGCAATGGACTAGCGGGAGGGGAGCAGTTCTTC. Translating gives CASNGLAGGEQFF. Full variable domain (remainder filled in from reference TRBV2 and TRBJ2-1): EPEVTQTPSHQVTQMGQEVILRCVPISNHLYFYWYRQILGQKVEFLVSFYNNEISEKSEIFDDQFSVERPDGSNFTLKIRSTKLEDSAMYFCASNGLAGGEQFFGPGTRLTVL.

The chain combines TRBV28 with TRBJ1-5; no firm D call. The CDR3 has 17 amino acids. Germline V gene data show CDR1 as MDHEN and CDR2 as SYDVKM. Trimming left V 1 base short and J 1 base short, with 14 bases between. CDR3 sequence (DNA): TGTGCCAGCAGTTTATCCCGGGGTGTGATGAGCAATCAGCCCCAGCATTTT. Amino acid sequence: CASSLSRGVMSNQPQHF. The variable domain in full, with the rest retrieved from reference TRBV28 and TRBJ1-5, is DVKVTQSSRYLVKRTGEKVFLECVQDMDHENMFWYRQDPGLGLRLIYFSYDVKMKEKGDIPEGYSVSREKKERFSLILESASTNQTSMYLCASSLSRGVMSNQPQHFGDGTRLSIL.

This clone was detected once. The sample holds other DNA sequences that translate to the same CDR3. The CDR3 spells CASSPRDSNTGELFF. For the CDR3, the DNA is TGTGCCAGCAGCCCACGGGATTCGAACACCGGGGAGCTGTTTTTT. The chain joins TRBV7-9 to TRBJ2-2, with TRBD2 as a possible D gene (5 bases). In germline, CDR1 is SEHNR, CDR2 FQNEAQ (reference sequence). The CDR3 has 15 amino acids. V was shortened by 5 bases and J by 0 bases, with 10 bases between the two germline ends.

The chain employs TRBV19 and TRBJ1-2; D possibly corresponds to TRBD1 (5 bases). V lost 3 bases to trimming and J lost 3 bases, with 17 bases between them. Germline V gives CDR1 LNHDA, CDR2 SQIVND (reference sequence). The CDR3 is 16 amino acids. The DNA for the CDR3 is TGTGCCAGTAGTATGACGTTCAGGGAGGACTACTATGGCTACACCTTC. This codes for CASSMTFREDYYGYTF.

This clone was detected once. The rearrangement uses TRBV15 and TRBJ1-5; 7 bases line up with TRBD1. Unmatched junction bases numbered 12, after V lost 9 bases and J lost 7 bases. The CDR3 extends over 14 amino acids. Germline lookup yields CDR1 LNHNV and CDR2 YYDKDF (reference sequence). The CDR3 DNA sequence: TGTGCCACACACCGACAGGGTATAGGGCAGCCCCAGCATTTT. The encoded protein is CATHRQGIGQPQHF.

This clone occurred once. The gene calls are TRBV7-9 and TRBJ2-7, with 9 bases identical to TRBD1. The CDR3 extends over 14 amino acids. After removal of 6 bases from V and 2 bases from J, the junction contained 5 bases not matched to a gene. Germline V gene lookup returns CDR1 SEHNR and CDR2 FQNEAQ (reference sequence). The DNA of the CDR3 is TGTGCCAGCAGTCGTGGGACAGGGCCCTACGAGCAGTACTTC. The encoded protein is CASSRGTGPYEQYF.

V is TRBV9 and J is TRBJ1-1; maybe TRBD1 (5 bases). Germline assignment: CDR1 SGDLS and CDR2 YYNGEE. The CDR3 is 15 residues long. V gave up 0 bases and J gave up 6 bases, with 15 bases separating them. The CDR3 coding sequence is TGTGCCAGCAGCGTAGTCTCACCCGCGGGGGCTGAAGCTTTCTTT. This encodes CASSVVSPAGAEAFF.

A few counts support this clone. The chain couples TRBV30 to TRBJ2-1; 14 bases are shared with TRBD2. The V and J ends lost 3 bases and 3 bases, in that order; junction bases with no gene match: 16. This CDR3 has 20 amino acids. CDR1 is GTSNPN, CDR2 SVGIG, per germline (reference sequence). CDR3 nucleotides: TGTGCCTGGAGGAAAACAGGACTAGCGGGAGGTGGGGGAAACTACAATGAGCAGTTCTTC. It codes for CAWRKTGLAGGGGNYNEQFF.

The gene calls are TRBV6-2 or TRBV6-3 and TRBJ2-7; 8 bases map to TRBD2. J lost 10 bases, V lost 0 bases, and 5 bases had no gene match. There are 13 residues in the CDR3. Germline CDR1 and CDR2: MNHEY and SVGEGT. CDR3 loop: CASSYSGREDQYF. The CDR3 DNA sequence: TGTGCCAGCAGTTACTCGGGGCGGGAGGACCAGTACTTC.

This chain joins TRBV9 and TRBJ1-1; 8 nucleotides align to TRBD1. Germline V gives CDR1 SGDLS, CDR2 YYNGEE. The trim removed 4 bases at V and 0 bases at J, leaving 14 bases unmatched. The CDR3 covers 18 residues. DNA for the CDR3: TGTGCCAGCAGCCCAGAGGCGGGGACAGGTATAATGAACACTGAAGCTTTCTTT. It codes for CASSPEAGTGIMNTEAFF.

This clone was seen just once. This chain connects TRBV11-2 to TRBJ1-4; 7 bases agree with TRBD1. The CDR3 sequence is 17 residues long. The germline CDR1 and CDR2 sequences are SGHAT and FQNNGV. After removal of 4 bases from V and 5 bases from J, the junction contained 13 bases not matched to a gene. The CDR3 nucleotides are TGTGCCAGCAGCTACCTAGGACAGGCTGTCCGGAATGAAAAACTGTTTTTT. It specifies CASSYLGQAVRNEKLFF.

This clone turned up a few times. V usage is TRBV5-8 and J usage is TRBJ2-7, with 13 nucleotides matching TRBD2. The trim removed 0 bases at V and 0 bases at J, leaving 6 bases unmatched. CDR1 and CDR2 from the germline V gene are SGHTS and YDEGEE. The CDR3 extends over 18 amino acids. CDR3 amino acids: CASSLGLAGGRSSYEQYF. Here the CDR3 DNA reads TGTGCCAGCAGCTTGGGACTAGCGGGAGGACGCTCCTCCTACGAGCAGTACTTC.

In the case of this clone: Its ends do not fully match the called genes, so a read error is possible. V is TRBV5-4 and J is TRBJ1-1; D remains ambiguous. The CDR3 loop spans 16 amino acids. CDR1 and CDR2 from the germline V gene are SGHNT and YYREEE (reference sequence). The CDR3 spells CASSLGSGWENPEAFF. CDR3 coding DNA: TGTGCCAGCAGCTTAGGATCCGGCTGGGAGAACCCTGAAGCTTTCTTT.